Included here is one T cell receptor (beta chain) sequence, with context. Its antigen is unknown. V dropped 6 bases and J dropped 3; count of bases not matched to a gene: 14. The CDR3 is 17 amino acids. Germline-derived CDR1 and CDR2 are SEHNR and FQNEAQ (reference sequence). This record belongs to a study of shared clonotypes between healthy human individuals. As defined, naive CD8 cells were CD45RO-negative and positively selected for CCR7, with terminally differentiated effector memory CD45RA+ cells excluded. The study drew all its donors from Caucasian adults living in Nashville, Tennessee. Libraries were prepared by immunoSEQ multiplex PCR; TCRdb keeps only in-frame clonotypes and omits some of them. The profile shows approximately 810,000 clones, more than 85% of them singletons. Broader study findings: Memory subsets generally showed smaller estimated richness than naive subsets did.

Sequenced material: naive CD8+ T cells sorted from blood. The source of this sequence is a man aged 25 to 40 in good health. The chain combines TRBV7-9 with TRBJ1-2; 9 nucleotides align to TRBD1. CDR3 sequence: CASSRLAWDRDDYGYTF. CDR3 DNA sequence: TGTGCCAGCAGTCGCTTAGCCTGGGACAGGGATGACTATGGCTACACCTTC.